This T cell receptor beta chain is drawn from a study of blood T cells in healthy people across ages. Study-wide results and limits: Diversity figures derived from one million T cells were judged to underestimate the true value. Higher naive T cell percentage went strongly together with higher TCR beta diversity. Researchers said unsorted PBMCs prevented a conclusive naive versus antigen-experienced comparison.

Concerning this clonotype itself: Its antigen is currently unknown. A read error may produce the germline difference seen at one junction end.

Using a J-beta primer mix together with a sample-barcoded 5' primer, a second PCR was run for about 6 to 11 cycles. One entry per CDR3 protein results from TCRdb running MiXCR on the 5' RACE reads. The data contain roughly 1,800,000 distinct CDR3 sequences, about 50% of them singletons. Researchers isolated at least 7 million PBMCs per sample. Sequenced material: blood. The source of this sequence is a woman aged 40 to 50 in good health.

CDR3 nucleotide sequence: TGTGCCAGCAGCTTGCGGTCAGGGAGTAATGGTGAGGAGTTCTTC. It encodes CASSLRSGSNGEEFF. The chain combines TRBV7-3 with TRBJ2-1; TRBD1 or TRBD2 may be the D gene (5 bases each). CDR1 and CDR2 from the germline V gene are SGHTA and FQGTGA. The CDR3 sequence is 15 residues long.